This T cell receptor beta chain was sequenced in a study of control samples from healthy donors and cancer patients (dated by TCRdb to 2019 to 2021). In regard to this clone: Its antigen is currently not known. There are no base qualities to consult, and no much larger clone falls within one base.

Library preparation used the immunoSEQ multiplex PCR assay. TCRdb limited this immuneACCESS table to in-frame rearrangements with V and J called. A share of clones is missing; checked studies link under half to unresolved V genes, and the rest is unexplained. For this sample the table gives about 85,000 clones, of which around nine tenths were detected only once. Less than 9% of the sample belongs to the ten largest clones. The sequence came from a woman aged 60-70 years in good health. Sequenced sample: blood.

The CDR3: CASRIQTGAGGNTIYF. The bases read TGTGCCAGCAGGATACAGACCGGAGCTGGGGGAAACACCATATATTTT. The sequence is built from TRBV7-2 and TRBJ1-3; the D gene cannot be resolved reliably. Trimming costs V 6 bases and J 4 bases, and their ends lie 19 bases apart. From its cysteine to its phenylalanine, the CDR3 spans 16 amino acids. Just the 48-base CDR3 DNA is kept, in frame starting at base 1. CDR1 and CDR2, per the germline V gene, are SGHTA and FQGNSA.